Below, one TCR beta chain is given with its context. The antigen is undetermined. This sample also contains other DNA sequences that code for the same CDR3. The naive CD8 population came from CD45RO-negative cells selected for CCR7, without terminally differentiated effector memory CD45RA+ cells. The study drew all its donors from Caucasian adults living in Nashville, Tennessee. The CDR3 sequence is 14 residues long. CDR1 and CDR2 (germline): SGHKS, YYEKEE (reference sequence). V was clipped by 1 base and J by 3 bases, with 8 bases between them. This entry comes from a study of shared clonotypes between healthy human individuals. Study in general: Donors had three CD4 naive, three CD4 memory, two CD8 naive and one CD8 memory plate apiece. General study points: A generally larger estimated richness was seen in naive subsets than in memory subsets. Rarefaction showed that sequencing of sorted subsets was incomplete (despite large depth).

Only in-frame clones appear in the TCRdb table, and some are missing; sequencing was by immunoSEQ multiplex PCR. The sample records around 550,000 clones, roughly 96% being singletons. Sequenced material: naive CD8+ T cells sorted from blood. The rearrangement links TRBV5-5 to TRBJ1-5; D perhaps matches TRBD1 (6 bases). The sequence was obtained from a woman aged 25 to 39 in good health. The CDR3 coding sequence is TGTGCCAGCAGCTTGTGGGACAACAATCAGCCCCAGCATTTT. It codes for CASSLWDNNQPQHF.